These 3 T cell receptor beta chains were sequenced from one sample in a study of T cells in Graves' hyperthyroidism and ophthalmopathy. Researchers took RNA transcripts and amplified the TCR beta CDR3 regions from them. The TCR CDR3 first-round RT-PCR relied on the HTBI primer set. Via MiXCR, TCRdb re-called the multiplex PCR reads, giving one row per CDR3 protein. The sample has about 410,000 distinct CDR3 sequences; about 15% are singletons. Source material: blood. The receptors come from a woman in her twenties or thirties with Graves' ophthalmopathy.

This clonotype came up a few times. The V call is TRBV6-1, the J call TRBJ2-6, with D unclear. This CDR3 region has 18 residues. Looked up from germline, CDR1 is MNHNS and CDR2 is SASEGT. Trimming took 2 bases from V and 0 from J, leaving 14 bases between them. CDR3 DNA: TGTGCCAGCAGTGAATTTGGCTCCATCCACTCTGGGGCCAACGTCCTGACTTTC. Translating gives CASSEFGSIHSGANVLTF.

The chain recombines TRBV7-2 with TRBJ2-7, with a weak D call TRBD2 (6 bases). This CDR3 has 14 amino acids. V lost 5 bases to trimming and J lost 2 bases, with 13 bases between them. The germline gives CDR1 SGHTA, CDR2 FQGNSA. CDR3: CASSQAGPPYEQYF. The CDR3 DNA reads as TGTGCCAGCAGCCAGGCGGGACCTCCCTACGAGCAGTACTTC. Full variable domain (remainder filled in from reference TRBV7-2 and TRBJ2-7): GAGVSQSPSNKVTEKGKDVELRCDPISGHTALYWYRQSLGQGLEFLIYFQGNSAPDKSGLPSDRFSAERTGGSVSTLTIQRTQQEDSAVYLCASSQAGPPYEQYFGPGTRLTVT.

This clonotype has ten or more counts. The chain combines TRBV20-1 with TRBJ1-2; D perhaps matches TRBD1 (6 bases). The CDR3 runs 17 residues. Germline loops: CDR1 DFQATT, CDR2 SNEGSKA (reference sequence). V was pared by 0 bases and J by 0 bases, with 17 bases between. CDR3 nucleotides: TGCAGTGCTAGAGATCAATCGGGGACAAGCCCTAACTATGGCTACACCTTC. It yields the protein CSARDQSGTSPNYGYTF.